Listed here is a single T cell receptor (beta chain). Its antigen is currently not known. Base qualities are not provided; no much larger clone lies one nucleotide away. The library was prepared using multiplex PCR. TCRdb shows the sequencer as Illumina HiSeq 4000. TCR beta libraries were built with iRepertoire HTBI primers and Arm-PCR amplification of CDR3 regions. Before sequencing, the PCR products went through gel purification. From the authors' description of their analysis: A total of roughly 65 TRBV and about 13 TRBJ segments were identified across samples and were used for gene usage analysis of CDR3 amino acid clonotypes. Filtered high-quality paired reads were merged into contigs using COPE and FqMerger. BLAST was used to align contigs to the IMGT TRBV, TRBD and TRBJ reference genes, and CDR3 was defined following IMGT. Highly expanded clones were defined as clonotypes with a frequency above 0.1%. Shannon entropy served as the measure of repertoire diversity, while the Gini coefficient captured V-J evenness. A clonotype found in more than one individual was treated as public. TCRdb reanalyzed the raw reads on its own, using fastp at Q25 for trimming and MiXCR for clone calling, and kept in-frame beta chains. Rows merge per CDR3 protein into single entries with the most common DNA and genes. The V and J calls and clone size come from TCRdb's table, not from the authors' own analysis. Across this sample there are hundreds of thousands of distinct CDR3 sequences, with about 16% seen only once. Roughly 25% of the sample belongs to the ten largest clones.

The data stem from a study of regulatory T cells in long-lasting Graves disease (dated by TCRdb to about 2021). Regarding the research as a whole: Antithyroid drugs had been taken for less than 3 months by newly diagnosed Graves' disease patients. A total of some 35 samples underwent TCR sequencing: around 13 from persistent and about 20 from newly diagnosed Graves' disease patients. The study was registered as a clinical trial and conducted in China. Peripheral blood TCR sequencing and RNA sequencing compared persistent Graves' disease patients with newly diagnosed Graves' disease patients.

V sheds 3 bases and J sheds 4 bases, leaving 19 bases between their ends. Including cysteine and phenylalanine, the CDR3 has 16 amino acids. The read is trimmed to its CDR3 DNA, 48 bases read in frame from base 1. The germline V gene provides CDR1 SGDLS and CDR2 YYNGEE. Overall study outcomes, separate from this receptor: Persistent Graves' disease patients showed lower TCR Shannon entropy and fewer highly expanded clones than newly diagnosed patients, suggesting clonal expansion. Peripheral blood alone was examined, since thyroid tissue, which constituted the primary lesion, could not be accessed. Only the TCR beta chain was sequenced and analyzed. A larger number of public clonotypes was shared among persistent patients (more than 2,500) than among newly diagnosed patients (roughly 1,000). The authors noted that the small sample size was a limitation that may lower accuracy. TRBV28, TRBJ1-2 and TRBJ2-5 were preferentially used in persistent disease, while TRBV20-1 and TRBJ2-1 were favored in newly diagnosed disease.

Interpreted using the paper, the time point label stands for: newly diagnosed GD, antithyroid drugs for less than 3 months. For both TCR sequencing and RNA sequencing, RNA was extracted from PBMCs using TRIzol. Graves' disease was diagnosed according to American Thyroid Association guidelines. The patients came from an endocrinology department in Xi'an, China. From each patient, approximately 9 milliliters of peripheral blood was collected into an EDTA anticoagulant tube. Ficoll Paque Plus density gradient separation was used to isolate PBMCs, and no additional T cell sorting was done. An Agilent 2100 Bioanalyzer and agarose gel were used to check RNA quality, while a NanoDrop 2000 measured RNA concentration. These sequences were also reported in another study, on T cells in Graves' hyperthyroidism and ophthalmopathy. The second paper states: Stable Graves' hyperthyroidism was defined as no progression to ophthalmopathy during 18 months of follow-up. The hyperthyroidism patients were between 18 and 65 years old and newly diagnosed, with a disease duration of less than 2 months. Exclusion was applied to patients with uncontrolled infections, other autoimmune diseases, pregnancy or lactation. Diagnoses were established on the basis of clinical symptoms, serum thyroxine and TRAb, thyroid ultrasound, and orbital computed tomography. For the first round of RT-PCR on the TCR CDR3, the HTBI primer set was used together with the Qiagen OneStep RT-PCR kit. Most expanded thyroid clonotypes (frequency above 0.001) were also detected in blood, suggesting blood repertoires may reflect thyroid immune responses. A 13 V-J signature model separated ophthalmopathy from stable hyperthyroidism, with around 91% sensitivity and 81.08% specificity in cross-validation and 80%/75% in testing. In validation, the model predicted progression to ophthalmopathy a median of about 6 months before onset, with over 55% sensitivity and about 75% specificity. TCR V-J signatures able to tell the groups apart were searched for in a discovery cohort of 95 to 100 patients, of whom more than 40 had Graves' ophthalmopathy and roughly 57 had stable Graves' hyperthyroidism. Whether ophthalmopathy could be predicted prospectively was tested in an independent validation cohort made up of roughly 20 hyperthyroidism patients plus 17 patients who later progressed to ophthalmopathy. The approximately 97 discovery patients were randomly divided into training and test sets at a 7:3 ratio. In six Graves' hyperthyroidism patients, the study also compared T-cell repertoires from thyroid tissue with T-cell repertoires from blood. After blood sampling, hyperthyroidism patients were treated with methimazole at a starting dose of 30 mg daily, and ophthalmopathy patients were treated with high-dose intravenous methylprednisolone. A second multiplex PCR round built the libraries, followed by size selection and purification. The libraries were sequenced on an Illumina HiSeq2000 using paired-end 100 bp reads. Raw data were processed with SOAPnuke, discarding reads with adapters, uncalled bases, mean Phred below 15, or no exact constant-primer or identifier match. High-quality paired reads were merged using COPE v1.2.5, and each unique nucleotide sequence was defined as a clonotype. MiTCR v1.1 was used to align the clonotypes against IMGT TRBV, TRBD and TRBJ reference segments. Only V-J combinations with frequency above 0.0001, covering approximately 99% of repertoires, were analysed. The TCS score was defined as F50 (clonal expansion) divided by E x V (chaos), with BLOSUM62-based TCRdist calculated between CDR3 peptides within each V-J. Welch's t-statistics and random forest reduced around 510 V-J features to 13, which were used in a naive Bayes classifier (R e1071). Sample size was not statistically predetermined, and investigators were not blinded to group allocation. The paper reports TCR Vbeta CDR3 sequencing of over 120 peripheral blood samples: around 45 ophthalmopathy, approximately 74 hyperthyroidism and around 17 progressor patients.

In this chain, TRBV9 is recombined with TRBJ1-1; possibly the D gene is TRBD1, per 5 matching bases. The clonotype was recovered from a woman aged 35-65 years with Graves disease. Donor details come from another sample of the same person, matched by shared clones. Specimen: peripheral blood mononuclear cells (PBMCs), collected at new diagnosis, from a patient treated with antithyroid drugs. For the CDR3, the sequence is CASSGGPGREVTEAFF. The nucleotides are TGTGCCAGCAGCGGGGGCCCGGGGCGAGAAGTCACTGAAGCTTTCTTT.